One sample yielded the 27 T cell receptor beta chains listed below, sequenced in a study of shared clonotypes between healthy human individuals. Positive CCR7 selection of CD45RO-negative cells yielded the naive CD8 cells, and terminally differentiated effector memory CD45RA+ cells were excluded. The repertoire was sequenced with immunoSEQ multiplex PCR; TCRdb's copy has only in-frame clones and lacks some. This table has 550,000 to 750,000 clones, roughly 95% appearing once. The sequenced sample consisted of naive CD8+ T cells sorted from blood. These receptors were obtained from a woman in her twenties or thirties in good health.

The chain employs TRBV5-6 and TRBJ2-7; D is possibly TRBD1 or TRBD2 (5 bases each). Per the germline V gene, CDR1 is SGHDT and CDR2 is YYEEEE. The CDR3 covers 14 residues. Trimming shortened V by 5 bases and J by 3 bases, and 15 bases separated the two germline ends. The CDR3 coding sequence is TGTGCCAGCAGTCCGGGACGAGGCCTCTACGAGCAGTACTTC. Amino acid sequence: CASSPGRGLYEQYF.

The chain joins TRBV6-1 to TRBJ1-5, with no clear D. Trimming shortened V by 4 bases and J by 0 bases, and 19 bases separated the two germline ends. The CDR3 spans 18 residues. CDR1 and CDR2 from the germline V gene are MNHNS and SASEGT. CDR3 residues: CASSAMRVKGFSNQPQHF. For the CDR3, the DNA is TGTGCCAGCAGTGCAATGCGGGTGAAAGGGTTTAGCAATCAGCCCCAGCATTTT.

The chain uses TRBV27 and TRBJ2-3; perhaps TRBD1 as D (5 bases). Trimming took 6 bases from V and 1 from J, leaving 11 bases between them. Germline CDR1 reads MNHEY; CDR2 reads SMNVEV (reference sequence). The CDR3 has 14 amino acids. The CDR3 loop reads CASSPGPGTDTQYF. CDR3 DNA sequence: TGTGCCAGCAGCCCAGGGCCGGGCACAGATACGCAGTATTTT.

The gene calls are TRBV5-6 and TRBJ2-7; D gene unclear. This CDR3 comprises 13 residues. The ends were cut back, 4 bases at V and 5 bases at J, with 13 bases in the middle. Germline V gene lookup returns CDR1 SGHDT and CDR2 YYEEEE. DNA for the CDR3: TGTGCCAGCAGCGGCCTGGGCGGCCACGAGCAGTACTTC. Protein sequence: CASSGLGGHEQYF.

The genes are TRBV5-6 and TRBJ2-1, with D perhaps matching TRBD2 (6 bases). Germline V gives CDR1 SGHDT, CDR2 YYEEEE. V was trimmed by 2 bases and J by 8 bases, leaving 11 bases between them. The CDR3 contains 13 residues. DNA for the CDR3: TGTGCCAGCAGCTTAGGAGGGATCGATGAGCAGTTCTTC. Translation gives CASSLGGIDEQFF.

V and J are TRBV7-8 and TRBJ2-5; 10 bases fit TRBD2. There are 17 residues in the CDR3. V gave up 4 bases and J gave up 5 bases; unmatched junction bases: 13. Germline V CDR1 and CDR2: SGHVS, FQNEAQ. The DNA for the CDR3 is TGTGCCAGCAGCTCCCGGGCTAGCGGGAGCCGGAGGGAGACCCAGTACTTC. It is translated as CASSSRASGSRRETQYF.

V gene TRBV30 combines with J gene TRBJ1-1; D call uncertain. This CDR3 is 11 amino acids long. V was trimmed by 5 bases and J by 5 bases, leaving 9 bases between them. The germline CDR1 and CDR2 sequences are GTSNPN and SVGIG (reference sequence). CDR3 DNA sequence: TGTGCCTGGGAGAGGCGGACTGAAGCTTTCTTT. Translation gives CAWERRTEAFF. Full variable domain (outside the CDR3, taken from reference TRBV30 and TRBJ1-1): SQTIHQWPATLVQPVGSPLSLECTVEGTSNPNLYWYRQAAGRGLQLLFYSVGIGQISSEVPQNLSASRPQDRQFILSSKKLLLSDSGFYLCAWERRTEAFFGQGTRLTVV.

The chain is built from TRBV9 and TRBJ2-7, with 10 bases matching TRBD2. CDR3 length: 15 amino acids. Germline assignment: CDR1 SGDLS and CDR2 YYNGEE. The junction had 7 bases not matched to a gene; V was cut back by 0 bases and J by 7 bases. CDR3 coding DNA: TGTGCCAGCAGCGTAGGTAGCGGGAGGCCCTGGGAGCAGTACTTC. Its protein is CASSVGSGRPWEQYF. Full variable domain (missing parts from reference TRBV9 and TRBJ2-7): DSGVTQTPKHLITATGQRVTLRCSPRSGDLSVYWYQQSLDQGLQFLIQYYNGEERAKGNILERFSAQQFPDLHSELNLSSLELGDSALYFCASSVGSGRPWEQYFGPGTRLTVT.

The CDR3 reads CSVEDERQGGTEAFF. DNA for the CDR3: TGCAGCGTTGAAGATGAAAGGCAGGGGGGCACTGAAGCTTTCTTT. The chain uses TRBV29-1 and TRBJ1-1; TRBD1 matches at 7 bases. The CDR3 has 15 residues. Germline CDR1 and CDR2: SQVTM and ANQGSEA. Trimming took 0 bases from V and 4 from J; bases not matched to a gene: 8.

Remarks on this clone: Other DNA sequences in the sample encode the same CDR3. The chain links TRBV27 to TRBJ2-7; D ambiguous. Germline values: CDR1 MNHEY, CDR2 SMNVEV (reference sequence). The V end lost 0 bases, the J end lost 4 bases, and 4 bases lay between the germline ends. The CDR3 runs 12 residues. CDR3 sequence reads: CASSLSGYEQYF. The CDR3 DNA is TGTGCCAGCAGTTTATCGGGTTACGAGCAGTACTTC.

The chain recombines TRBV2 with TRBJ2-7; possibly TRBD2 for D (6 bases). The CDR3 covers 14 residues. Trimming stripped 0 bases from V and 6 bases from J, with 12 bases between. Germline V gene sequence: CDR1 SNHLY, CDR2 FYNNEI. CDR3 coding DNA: TGTGCCAGCAGTGAAGCGAGCAGGCGGGGCGAGCAGTACTTC. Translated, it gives CASSEASRRGEQYF.

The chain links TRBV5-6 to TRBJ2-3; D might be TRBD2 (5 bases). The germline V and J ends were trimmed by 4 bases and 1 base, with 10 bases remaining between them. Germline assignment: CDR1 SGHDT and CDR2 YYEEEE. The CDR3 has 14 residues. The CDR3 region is CASSQDWGTDTQYF. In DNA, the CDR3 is TGTGCCAGCAGCCAGGACTGGGGCACAGATACGCAGTATTTT.

The CDR3 coding sequence is TGTGCCATCAGTGCGACAGGGGTGAATCAGCCCCAGCATTTT. Translating it yields CAISATGVNQPQHF. V gene TRBV10-3 combines with J gene TRBJ1-5; 8 bases align to TRBD1. In germline, CDR1 is ENHRY, CDR2 SYGVKD. The CDR3 is 14 amino acids. Germline trimming cut 4 bases from V and 4 bases from J; bases unmatched to any gene: 3.

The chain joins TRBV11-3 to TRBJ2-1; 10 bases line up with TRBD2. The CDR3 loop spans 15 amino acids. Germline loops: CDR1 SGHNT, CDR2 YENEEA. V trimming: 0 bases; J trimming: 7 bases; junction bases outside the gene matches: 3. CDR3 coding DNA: TGTGCCAGCAGCTTAGAGGCTAGCGGGGGTAATGAGCAGTTCTTC. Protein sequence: CASSLEASGGNEQFF.

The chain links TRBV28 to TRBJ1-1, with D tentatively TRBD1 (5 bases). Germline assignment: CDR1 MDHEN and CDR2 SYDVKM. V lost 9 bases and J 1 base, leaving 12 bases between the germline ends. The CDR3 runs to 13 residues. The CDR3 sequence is CARGVRRNTEAFF. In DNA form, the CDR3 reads TGTGCCAGGGGGGTGAGACGGAACACTGAAGCTTTCTTT.

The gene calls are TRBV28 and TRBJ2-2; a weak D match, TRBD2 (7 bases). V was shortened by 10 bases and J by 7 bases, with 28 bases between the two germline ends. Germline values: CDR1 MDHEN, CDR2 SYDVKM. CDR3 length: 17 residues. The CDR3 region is CATISPMVKGGYGELFF. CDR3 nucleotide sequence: TGTGCCACCATAAGCCCCATGGTCAAGGGGGGGTACGGGGAGCTGTTTTTT.

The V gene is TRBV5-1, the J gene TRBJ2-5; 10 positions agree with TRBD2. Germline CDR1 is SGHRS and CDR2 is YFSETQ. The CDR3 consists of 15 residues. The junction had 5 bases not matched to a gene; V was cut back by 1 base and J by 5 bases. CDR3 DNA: TGCGCCAGCAGCTTGAGCGGGGGGGTTCGGGAGACCCAGTACTTC. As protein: CASSLSGGVRETQYF.

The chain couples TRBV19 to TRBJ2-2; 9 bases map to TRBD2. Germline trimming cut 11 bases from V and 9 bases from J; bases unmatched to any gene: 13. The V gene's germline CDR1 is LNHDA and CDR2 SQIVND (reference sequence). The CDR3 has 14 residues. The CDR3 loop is CASSVSGRPRELFF. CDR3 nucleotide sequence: TGTGCCTCATCCGTTAGCGGGAGACCCCGGGAGCTGTTTTTT.

The CDR3 DNA follows: TGCGCCAGCAGCACTAGCGGGACCTCATACAATGAGCAGTTCTTC. Translation: CASSTSGTSYNEQFF. This chain uses TRBV10-2 with TRBJ2-1; 10 bases are shared with TRBD2. The germline CDR1 and CDR2 sequences are WSHSY and SAAADI. The CDR3 is 15 amino acids. Trimming removed 6 bases from V and 4 bases from J; junction bases left unmatched: 6.

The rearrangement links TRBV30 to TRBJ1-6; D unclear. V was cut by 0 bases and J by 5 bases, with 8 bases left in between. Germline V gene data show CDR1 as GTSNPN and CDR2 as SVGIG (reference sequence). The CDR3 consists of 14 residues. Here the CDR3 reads CAWSVVDNNSPLHF. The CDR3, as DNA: TGTGCCTGGAGTGTAGTTGACAATAATTCACCCCTCCACTTT.

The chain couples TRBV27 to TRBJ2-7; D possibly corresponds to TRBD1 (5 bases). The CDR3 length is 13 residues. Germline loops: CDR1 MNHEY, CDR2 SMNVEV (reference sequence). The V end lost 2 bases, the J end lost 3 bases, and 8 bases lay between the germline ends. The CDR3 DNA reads TGTGCCAGCAGTTTAGGGGCAGACTACGAGCAGTACTTC. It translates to CASSLGADYEQYF.

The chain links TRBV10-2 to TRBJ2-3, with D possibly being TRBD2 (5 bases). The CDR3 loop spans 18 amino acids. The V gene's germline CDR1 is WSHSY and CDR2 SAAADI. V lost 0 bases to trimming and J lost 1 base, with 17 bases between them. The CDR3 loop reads CASSESLGVGSGTDTQYF. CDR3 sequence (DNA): TGCGCCAGCAGTGAGTCTTTGGGAGTGGGATCGGGCACAGATACGCAGTATTTT.

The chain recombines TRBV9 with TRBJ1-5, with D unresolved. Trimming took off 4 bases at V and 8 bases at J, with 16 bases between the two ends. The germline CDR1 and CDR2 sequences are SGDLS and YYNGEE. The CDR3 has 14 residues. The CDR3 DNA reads TGTGCCAGCAGCCAGGACGGTAGCTTAGAGCCCCAGCATTTT. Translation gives CASSQDGSLEPQHF.

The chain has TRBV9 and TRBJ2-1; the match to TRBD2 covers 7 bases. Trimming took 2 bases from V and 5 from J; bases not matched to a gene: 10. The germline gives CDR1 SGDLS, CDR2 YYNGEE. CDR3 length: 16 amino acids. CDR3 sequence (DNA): TGTGCCAGCAGCGTCGGACTAGTCGGAACCCACAATGAGCAGTTCTTC. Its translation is CASSVGLVGTHNEQFF.

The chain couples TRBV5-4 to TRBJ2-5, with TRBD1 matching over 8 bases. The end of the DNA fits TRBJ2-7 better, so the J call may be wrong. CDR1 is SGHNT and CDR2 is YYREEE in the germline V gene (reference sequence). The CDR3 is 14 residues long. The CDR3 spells CASSSWDRTYEQYF. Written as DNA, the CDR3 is TGTGCCAGCAGCTCTTGGGACAGGACCTACGAGCAGTACTTC.

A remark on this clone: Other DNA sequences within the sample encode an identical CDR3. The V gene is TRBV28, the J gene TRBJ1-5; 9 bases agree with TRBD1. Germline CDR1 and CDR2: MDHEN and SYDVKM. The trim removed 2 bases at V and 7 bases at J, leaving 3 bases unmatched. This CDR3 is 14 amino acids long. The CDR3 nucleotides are TGTGCCAGCAGTTTAGGACAGGGGATCCAGCCCCAGCATTTT. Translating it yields CASSLGQGIQPQHF.

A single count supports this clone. CDR3 nucleotide sequence: TGTGCCAGCACCGAGGGTACTAGCCCTTCTCAAGAGACCCAGTACTTC. Its protein is CASTEGTSPSQETQYF. V gene TRBV7-9 combines with J gene TRBJ2-5; possibly TRBD2 for D (6 bases). Trimming shortened V by 7 bases and J by 2 bases, and 20 bases separated the two germline ends. Germline CDR1 reads SEHNR; CDR2 reads FQNEAQ (reference sequence). CDR3 length: 16 amino acids.